Below are 21 T cell receptor beta chains sequenced from a single sample in a study of blood T cell repertoires in COVID-19 (dated by TCRdb to between 2020 and 2021). Library generation was performed with the immunoSEQ multiplex PCR assay. Drawn from immuneACCESS, this table holds only the in-frame rearrangements with V and J called that TCRdb kept. Clones are partly lost; checked studies trace under half to an unresolved V gene and leave the rest unexplained. For this sample there are around 200,000 clones; 87% appear just once. The ten largest clones capture around 0.88% of the sample. Sequenced material: peripheral blood. Source of these receptors: a young woman who had recovered from COVID-19.

The genes are TRBV7-9 and TRBJ2-7, with a tentative D call TRBD2 (5 bases). The V end was cut by 4 bases, the J end by 3 bases, with 10 bases between. The germline CDR1 and CDR2 sequences are SEHNR and FQNEAQ (reference sequence). The CDR3 loop spans 13 amino acids. The DNA for the CDR3 is TGTGCCAGCAGCTCAGGACTGGGCTACGAGCAGTACTTC. Amino acid sequence: CASSSGLGYEQYF.

Only one count was recorded for this clone. The gene calls are TRBV19 and TRBJ1-2, with 7 bases that match TRBD1. Trimming cost V 7 bases and J 2 bases; bases outside gene matches: 4. This CDR3 spans 13 amino acids. CDR1 is LNHDA, CDR2 SQIVND, per germline (reference sequence). The CDR3 sequence is CASTPGGNYGYTF. The CDR3 DNA sequence: TGTGCCAGTACCCCAGGGGGAAACTATGGCTACACCTTC.

This clone was detected only a few times. The chain carries TRBV2 and TRBJ1-2, with a weak D call TRBD1 (5 bases). This CDR3 is 13 amino acids long. CDR1 SNHLY and CDR2 FYNNEI come from the germline V gene. Deletions cut 7 bases from V and 4 bases from J, with 13 bases between. The DNA of the CDR3 is TGTGCCAGCACAGCGGCGGGGGGCTATGGCTACACCTTC. Its translation: CASTAAGGYGYTF.

The J gene is TRBJ1-5, the V gene TRBV10-1; 8 nucleotides align to TRBD1. The ends lost 7 bases at V and 0 bases at J; junction bases unmatched: 14. Germline-derived CDR1 and CDR2 are WNHNN and SYGVQD (reference sequence). The CDR3 totals 18 residues. CDR3 amino acids: CASTGTGYANYSNQPQHF. CDR3 nucleotide sequence: TGCGCCAGCACCGGGACAGGATACGCGAATTATAGCAATCAGCCCCAGCATTTT.

CDR3 nucleotides: TGTGCCAGCAGGACAACCCTAAATACTGAAGCTTTCTTT. It is translated as CASRTTLNTEAFF. The V gene is TRBV6-5, the J gene TRBJ1-1; D is unresolved. Germline V lookup: CDR1 MNHEY, CDR2 SVGAGI. The CDR3 spans 13 residues. Between the trimmed V and J ends, which lost 6 bases and 5 bases, there was a span of 13 bases.

The V gene is TRBV4-1, the J gene TRBJ2-7; D unclear. From germline, CDR1 is MGHRA and CDR2 YSYEKL. Between the trimmed V and J ends, which lost 0 bases and 3 bases, there was a span of 12 bases. The CDR3 has 15 residues. The CDR3 loop is CASSQEGGDGYEQYF. The DNA for the CDR3 is TGCGCCAGCAGCCAAGAAGGTGGAGACGGCTACGAGCAGTACTTC.

The chain joins TRBV29-1 to TRBJ2-1, with 7 bases that match TRBD2. Germline V gene lookup returns CDR1 SQVTM and CDR2 ANQGSEA. The CDR3 is 12 amino acids. Trimming at V came to 5 bases and at J to 9 bases, leaving 7 bases not matched to a gene. CDR3 loop: CSVRGGRGEQFF. CDR3 bases: TGCAGCGTTCGCGGCGGGAGAGGTGAGCAGTTCTTC.

CDR3: CATSAPGLNTGELFF. For the CDR3, the DNA is TGTGCCACCAGTGCCCCGGGATTAAACACCGGGGAGCTGTTTTTT. The gene calls are TRBV24-1 and TRBJ2-2; D may be TRBD2 (5 bases). The V gene lost 5 bases and the J gene lost 2 bases, with 11 bases spanning the gap. CDR1 and CDR2 from the germline V gene are KGHDR and SFDVKD. The CDR3 is 15 amino acids.

The chain couples TRBV27 to TRBJ2-3; 8 nucleotides agree with TRBD2. This CDR3 has 16 amino acids. Germline values: CDR1 MNHEY, CDR2 SMNVEV (reference sequence). V lost 2 bases to trimming and J lost 5 bases; unmatched junction nucleotides: 9. The CDR3 coding sequence is TGTGCCAGCAGTTTAAGTCTCGGGGCGGGGGGAGATACGCAGTATTTT. Encoded protein: CASSLSLGAGGDTQYF.

This chain uses TRBV10-3 with TRBJ2-1, with a possible D match to TRBD2 (6 bases). Germline CDR1 reads ENHRY; CDR2 reads SYGVKD. CDR3 length: 14 residues. V was clipped by 11 bases and J by 6 bases, with 20 bases between them. The CDR3 region has the DNA TGTGCCGCGGGGAGCGGGTCCCCCACCAATGAGCAGTTCTTC. It specifies CAAGSGSPTNEQFF.

The chain carries TRBV18 and TRBJ2-1, with 8 bases fitting TRBD1. This CDR3 is built from 14 residues. From germline, CDR1 is KGHSH and CDR2 LQKENI. The junction had 7 bases not matched to a gene; V was cut back by 5 bases and J by 7 bases. The CDR3 DNA reads as TGTGCCAGCTCAGAGGGACAGGCGGGGAATGAGCAGTTCTTC. Amino acids: CASSEGQAGNEQFF.

J is TRBJ1-1 and V is TRBV5-4; 8 bases fit TRBD1. The germline CDR1 and CDR2 sequences are SGHNT and YYREEE (reference sequence). V lost 4 bases to trimming and J lost 6 bases; unmatched junction nucleotides: 5. This CDR3 has 13 residues. The CDR3 region has the DNA TGTGCCAGCAGCGGAGACAGGGGTGCTGAAGCTTTCTTT. As protein: CASSGDRGAEAFF.

The chain has TRBV5-1 and TRBJ1-1; TRBD1 matches at 7 bases. J was trimmed by 4 bases and V by 0 bases; bases with no gene match: 0. CDR1 SGHRS and CDR2 YFSETQ come from the germline V gene. The CDR3 spans 13 residues. The CDR3 bases are TGCGCCAGCAGCTTGGACAGGGGCACTGAAGCTTTCTTT. Its translation is CASSLDRGTEAFF.

This chain joins TRBV4-3 and TRBJ2-4; 15 bases are shared with TRBD2. The CDR3 has 17 amino acids. Trimming took 0 bases from V and 5 from J; bases not matched to a gene: 2. The germline CDR1 and CDR2 sequences are LGHNA and YSLEER. CDR3 loop: CASSQDGLAGGQNIQYF. In nucleotides, the CDR3 is TGCGCCAGCAGCCAAGATGGACTAGCGGGGGGGCAAAACATTCAGTACTTC.

This rearrangement joins TRBV2 to TRBJ2-2, with 8 bases fitting TRBD1. CDR1 and CDR2 (germline): SNHLY, FYNNEI. There are 16 residues in the CDR3. V dropped 6 bases and J dropped 3; count of bases not matched to a gene: 9. In nucleotides, the CDR3 is TGTGCCAGCAGGAATGGCAGGGGGCTGGACACCGGGGAGCTGTTTTTT. Amino acids: CASRNGRGLDTGELFF.

V and J are TRBV5-1 and TRBJ1-1, with D uncertain. The CDR3 extends over 15 amino acids. Germline assignment: CDR1 SGHRS and CDR2 YFSETQ. Trimming took 0 bases from V and 0 from J, leaving 9 bases between them. In DNA, the CDR3 is TGCGCCAGCAGCTTGGAGGCAGCGCTGAACACTGAAGCTTTCTTT. Its translation: CASSLEAALNTEAFF.

This chain joins TRBV5-8 and TRBJ1-1; D is uncertain. This CDR3 is 14 amino acids long. The V end lost 0 bases, the J end lost 0 bases, and 6 bases lay between the germline ends. The V gene's germline CDR1 is SGHTS and CDR2 YDEGEE. The CDR3 region has the DNA TGTGCCAGCAGCTTGGGGCAGGTGAACACTGAAGCTTTCTTT. Amino acid sequence: CASSLGQVNTEAFF.

The chain recombines TRBV5-6 with TRBJ2-7; the D gene is possibly TRBD2 (5 bases). The V end was cut by 2 bases, the J end by 6 bases, with 12 bases between. CDR3 size: 13 residues. Germline-derived CDR1 and CDR2 are SGHDT and YYEEEE. The chain's CDR3 is CASSLLGGREQYF. The CDR3 DNA reads as TGTGCCAGCAGCTTACTAGGCGGCCGCGAGCAGTACTTC.

This rearrangement joins TRBV27 to TRBJ1-1; D not certain. The CDR3 extends over 14 amino acids. Trimming pared 6 bases from V and 0 bases from J, leaving 11 bases between. Germline CDR1 is MNHEY and CDR2 is SMNVEV (reference sequence). The CDR3 DNA is TGTGCCAGCAGCCCCCGGGGTTTGAACACTGAAGCTTTCTTT. Its translation is CASSPRGLNTEAFF.

V and J are TRBV18 and TRBJ2-5; D is uncertain. Trimming left V 2 bases short and J 2 bases short, with 6 bases between. The CDR3 has 13 residues. From germline, CDR1 is KGHSH and CDR2 LQKENI. DNA of the CDR3: TGTGCCAGCTCACCAACTCCGCAAGAGACCCAGTACTTC. As protein: CASSPTPQETQYF.

The chain couples TRBV29-1 to TRBJ2-1; TRBD1 matches 7 bases. CDR1 is SQVTM, CDR2 ANQGSEA, per germline. This CDR3 has 13 amino acids. Losses at the gene ends were 6 bases for V and 2 bases for J; bases not matched to a gene: 4. In DNA, the CDR3 is TGCAGCGTGCAGGGGGATACCTACAATGAGCAGTTCTTC. This sequence encodes CSVQGDTYNEQFF.